The sequence of this T cell receptor (beta chain) was determined in a study of CD8 T cells in Susac syndrome. This CDR3 is 16 amino acids long. The germline gives CDR1 LGHDT, CDR2 YNNKEL (reference sequence). V was cut by 0 bases and J by 6 bases, with 14 bases left in between. Random hexamers primed reverse transcription of about 0.45 to 1 ug RNA. Each CDR3 protein is one row after TCRdb ran MiXCR on the immunoSEQ multiplex PCR reads. The sample carries approximately 130,000 distinct CDR3 sequences, around 90% recorded once. The chain has TRBV3-1 and TRBJ2-2, with D perhaps TRBD1 or TRBD2 (5 bases each). The sequenced material came from CD8+ T cells from PBMCs. The sequence was collected from a human donor with multiple sclerosis. CDR3 sequence: CASSQEGVFRAGELFF. The CDR3 region has the DNA TGTGCCAGCAGCCAAGAGGGGGTTTTTCGGGCCGGGGAGCTGTTTTTT.